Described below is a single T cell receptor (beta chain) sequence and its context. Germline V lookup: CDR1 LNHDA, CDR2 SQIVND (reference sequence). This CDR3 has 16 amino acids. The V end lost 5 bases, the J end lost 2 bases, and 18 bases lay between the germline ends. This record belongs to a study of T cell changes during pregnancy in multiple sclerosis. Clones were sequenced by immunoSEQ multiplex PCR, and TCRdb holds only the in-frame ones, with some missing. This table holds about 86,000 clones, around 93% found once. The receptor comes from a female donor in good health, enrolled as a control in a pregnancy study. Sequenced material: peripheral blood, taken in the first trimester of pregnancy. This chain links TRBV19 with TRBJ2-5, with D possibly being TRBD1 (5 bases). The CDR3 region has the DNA TGTGCCAGTAGTGACCAGGGTAGACTCGTTCAAGAGACCCAGTACTTC. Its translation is CASSDQGRLVQETQYF.